This T cell receptor beta chain came from a study of cytomegalovirus exposure and HLA in healthy donors. The PCR contained 60 Vbeta and 13 Jbeta primers. Assay: immunoSEQ multiplex PCR; the TCRdb copy retains only in-frame clones and omits some. The table shows fewer than 250,000 clones, with 87% occurring only once. This CDR3 spans 16 amino acids. Germline V lookup: CDR1 SGHVS, CDR2 FNYEAQ. Regarding the study as a whole: The listing of roughly 160 TCR beta chains classed them as cytomegalovirus-associated.

As to this clone: Its antigen is currently unknown. The junction does not match germline at one end; this may be a read error.

The genes are TRBV7-6 and TRBJ2-6, with 9 positions matching TRBD2. The sequence came from a man aged 25-45 years in good health and CMV-seronegative. The sequenced sample was PBMCs. CDR3 nucleotides: TGTGCCAGCAGCCCGGGACTAGCCTCTGGGGCCAACGGCCTGACTTTC. Protein product: CASSPGLASGANGLTF. Based on the CDR3 plus reference TRBV7-6 and TRBJ2-6, the full variable domain is GAGVSQSPRYKVTKRGQDVALRCDPISGHVSLYWYRQALGQGPEFLTYFNYEAQQDKSGLPNDRFSAERPEGSISTLTIQRTEQRDSAMYRCASSPGLASGANGLTFGAGSRLTVL.